The clone carrying this T cell receptor (beta chain) was detected a few times. Its specificity is not known. This sample stems from a study of T-cell reconstitution after alpha-beta-depleted transplantation in children. Whole-study results and caveats: Where alpha-beta T cells came from about two months after transplant was reportedly several hundred expanded graft clones. T-cell counts and diversity at one year following transplant were attributed mainly to newly produced T cells. The high TCRbeta diversity at day 60 in some patients came from surviving recipient T cells and thymic progenitors.

Unique molecular identifiers were incorporated into the prepared TCRbeta library. MiXCR, run by TCRdb on the PCR reads, gives a single entry per CDR3 protein. The data show roughly 790,000 distinct CDR3 sequences, 16% seen once. The specimen was PBMCs, mostly from graft donor cells, collected 360 days after TCRalphabeta/CD19-depleted stem cell transplant. The clonotype was recovered from a male patient under 18 who had a stem cell transplant for acute lymphoblastic leukemia, so the T cells may come from the graft donor.

CDR3 nucleotide sequence: TGTGCCACCAGTGATCCCGACAGGTCCACAGATACGCAGTATTTT. This sequence encodes CATSDPDRSTDTQYF. The V gene is TRBV24-1, the J gene TRBJ2-3; D may be TRBD1 (6 bases). Germline V CDR1 and CDR2: KGHDR, SFDVKD. The ends were cut back, 3 bases at V and 2 bases at J, with 11 bases in the middle. The CDR3 consists of 15 residues.